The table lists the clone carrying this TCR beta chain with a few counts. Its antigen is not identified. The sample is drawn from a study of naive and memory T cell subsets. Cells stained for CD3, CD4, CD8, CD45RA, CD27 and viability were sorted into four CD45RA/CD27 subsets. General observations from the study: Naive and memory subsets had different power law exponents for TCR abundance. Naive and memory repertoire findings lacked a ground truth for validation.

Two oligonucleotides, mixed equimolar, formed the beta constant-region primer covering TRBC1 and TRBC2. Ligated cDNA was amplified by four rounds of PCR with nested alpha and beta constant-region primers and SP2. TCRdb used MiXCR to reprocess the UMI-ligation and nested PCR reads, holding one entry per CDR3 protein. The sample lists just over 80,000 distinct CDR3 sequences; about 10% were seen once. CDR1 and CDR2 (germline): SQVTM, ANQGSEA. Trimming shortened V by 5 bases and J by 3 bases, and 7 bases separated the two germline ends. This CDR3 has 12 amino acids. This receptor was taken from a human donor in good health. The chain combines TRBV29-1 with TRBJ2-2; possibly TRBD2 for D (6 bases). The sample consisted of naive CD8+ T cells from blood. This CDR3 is CSVPGDTGELFF. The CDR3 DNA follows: TGCAGCGTTCCGGGAGACACCGGGGAGCTGTTTTTT.